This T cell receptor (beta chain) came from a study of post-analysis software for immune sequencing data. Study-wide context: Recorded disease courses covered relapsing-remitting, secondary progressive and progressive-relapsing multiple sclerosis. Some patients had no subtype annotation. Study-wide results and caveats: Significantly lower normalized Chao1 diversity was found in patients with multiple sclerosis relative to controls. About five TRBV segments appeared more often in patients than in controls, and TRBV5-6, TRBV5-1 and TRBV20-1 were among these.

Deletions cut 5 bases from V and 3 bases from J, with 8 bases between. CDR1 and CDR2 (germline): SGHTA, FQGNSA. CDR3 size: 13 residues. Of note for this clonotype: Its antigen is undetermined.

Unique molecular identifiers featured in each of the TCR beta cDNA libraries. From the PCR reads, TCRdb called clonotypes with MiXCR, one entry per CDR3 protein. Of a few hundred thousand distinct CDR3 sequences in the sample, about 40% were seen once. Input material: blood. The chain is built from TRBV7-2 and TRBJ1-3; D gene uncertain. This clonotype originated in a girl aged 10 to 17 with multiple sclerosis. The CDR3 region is CASSNVHGNTIYF. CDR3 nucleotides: TGTGCCAGCAGCAACGTCCATGGAAACACCATATATTTT.